This T cell receptor beta chain appears in the sequencing data of a study of blood T cell repertoires in COVID-19. Study in general: Collection of acute and convalescent COVID-19 samples took place in the United States, Italy and Spain. T cells, B-cell-depleted T cells, or PBMCs provided the cDNA or gDNA that served as material.

In the authors' workflow: Reference gene primer amplification yielded estimated nucleated cell counts. Measured with immunoSEQ multiplex PCR; TCRdb has only the in-frame clones, and not every one. V, J and clone size derive from that table, while D and trimming were established from the DNA sequence. This table holds 79,000 or so clones, 85% to 90% found once. The CDR3 covers 14 residues. The ends lost 7 bases at V and 8 bases at J; junction bases unmatched: 12. Per the germline V gene, CDR1 is SQVTM and CDR2 is ANQGSEA. V gene TRBV29-1 combines with J gene TRBJ2-1; 9 bases fit TRBD2. Sequences were obtained from peripheral blood. The receptor's source is a human donor in a cohort sampled during active COVID-19. The DNA of the CDR3 is TGCAGCGCCGAGGCGGGAGGGCCGTCTGATGAGCAGTTCTTC. Amino acid sequence: CSAEAGGPSDEQFF.